This TCR beta chain was identified during a study of blood T cell repertoires in COVID-19. About the research overall: Samples came from the United States, Italy and Spain, spanning acute and convalescent COVID-19. PBMCs, B-cell-depleted T cells, or T cells provided the cDNA or gDNA that made up the material.

V dropped 3 bases and J dropped 3 bases, with 12 bases sitting between them. Germline loops: CDR1 KGHSH, CDR2 LQKENI. This CDR3 has 16 amino acids. Sequenced by immunoSEQ multiplex PCR; TCRdb stores in-frame clones only, minus some. Here the sample spans hundreds of thousands of clones, around 83% being singletons. The sequencing sample was made of peripheral blood. The clonotype was recovered from a man older than 75 with acute or convalescent COVID-19. V and J are TRBV18 and TRBJ2-6; D is possibly TRBD2 (7 bases). In DNA form, the CDR3 reads TGTGCCAGCTCACCGGGGGGCGGGAGTGGGGCCAACGTCCTGACTTTC. Protein product: CASSPGGGSGANVLTF. The variable domain in full, completed from reference TRBV18 and TRBJ2-6, reads NAGVMQNPRHLVRRRGQEARLRCSPMKGHSHVYWYRQLPEEGLKFMVYLQKENIIDESGMPKERFSAEFPKEGPSILRIQQVVRGDSAAYFCASSPGGGSGANVLTFGAGSRLTVL.